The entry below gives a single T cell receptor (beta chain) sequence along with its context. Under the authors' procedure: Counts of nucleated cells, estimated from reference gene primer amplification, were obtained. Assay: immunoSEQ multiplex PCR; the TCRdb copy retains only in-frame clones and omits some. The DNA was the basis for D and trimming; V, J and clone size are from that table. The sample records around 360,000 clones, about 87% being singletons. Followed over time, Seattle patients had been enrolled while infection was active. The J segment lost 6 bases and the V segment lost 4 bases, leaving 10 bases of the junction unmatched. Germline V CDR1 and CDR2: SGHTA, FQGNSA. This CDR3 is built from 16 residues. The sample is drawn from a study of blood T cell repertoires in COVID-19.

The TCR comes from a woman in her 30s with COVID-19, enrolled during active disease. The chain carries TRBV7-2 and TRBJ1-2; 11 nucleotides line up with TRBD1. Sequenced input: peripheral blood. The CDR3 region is CASSSFWTGGSDGYTF. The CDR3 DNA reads TGTGCCAGCAGCTCCTTTTGGACAGGGGGCTCGGATGGCTACACCTTC.